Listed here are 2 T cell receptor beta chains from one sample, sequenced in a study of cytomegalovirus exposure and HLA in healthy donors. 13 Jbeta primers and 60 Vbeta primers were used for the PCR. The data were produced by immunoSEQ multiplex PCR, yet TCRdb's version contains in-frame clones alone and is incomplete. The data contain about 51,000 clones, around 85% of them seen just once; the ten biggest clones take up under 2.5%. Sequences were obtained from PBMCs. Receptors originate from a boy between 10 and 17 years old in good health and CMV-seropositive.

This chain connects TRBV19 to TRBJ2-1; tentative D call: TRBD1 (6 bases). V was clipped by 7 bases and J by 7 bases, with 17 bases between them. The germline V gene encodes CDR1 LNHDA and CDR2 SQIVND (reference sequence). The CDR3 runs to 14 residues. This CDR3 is CASTDSGVGNEQFF. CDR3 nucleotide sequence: TGTGCCAGTACTGACTCAGGGGTAGGAAATGAGCAGTTCTTC.

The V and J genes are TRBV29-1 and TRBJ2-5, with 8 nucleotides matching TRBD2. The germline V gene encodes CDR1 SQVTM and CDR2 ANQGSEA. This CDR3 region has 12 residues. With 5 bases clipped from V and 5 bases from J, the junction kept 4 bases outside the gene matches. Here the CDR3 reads CSVSSGDETQYF. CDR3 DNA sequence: TGCAGCGTTAGTAGCGGGGATGAGACCCAGTACTTC.